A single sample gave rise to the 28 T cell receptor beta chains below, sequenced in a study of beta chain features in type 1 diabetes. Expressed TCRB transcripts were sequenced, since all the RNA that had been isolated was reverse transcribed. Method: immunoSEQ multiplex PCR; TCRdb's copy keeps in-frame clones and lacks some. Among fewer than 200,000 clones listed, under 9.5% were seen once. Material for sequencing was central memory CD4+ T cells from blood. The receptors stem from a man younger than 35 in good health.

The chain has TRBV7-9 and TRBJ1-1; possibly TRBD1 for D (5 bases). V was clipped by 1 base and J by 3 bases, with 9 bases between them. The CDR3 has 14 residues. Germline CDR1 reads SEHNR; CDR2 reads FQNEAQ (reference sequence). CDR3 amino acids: CASSLGGGYTEAFF. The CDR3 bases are TGTGCCAGCAGCTTAGGGGGGGGGTACACTGAAGCTTTCTTT.

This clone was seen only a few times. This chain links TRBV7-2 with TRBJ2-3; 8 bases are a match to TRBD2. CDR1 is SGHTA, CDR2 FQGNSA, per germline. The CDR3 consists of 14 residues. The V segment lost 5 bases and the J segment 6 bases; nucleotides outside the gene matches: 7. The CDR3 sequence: CASSRPGGADTQYF. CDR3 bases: TGTGCCAGCAGCCGTCCCGGGGGGGCCGATACGCAGTATTTT.

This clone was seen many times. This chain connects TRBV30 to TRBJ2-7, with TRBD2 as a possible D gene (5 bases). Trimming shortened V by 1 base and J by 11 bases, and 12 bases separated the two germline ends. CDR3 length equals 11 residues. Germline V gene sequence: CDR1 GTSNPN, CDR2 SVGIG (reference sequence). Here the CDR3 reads CAWSARGREYF. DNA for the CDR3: TGTGCCTGGAGTGCCCGGGGTCGGGAGTACTTC.

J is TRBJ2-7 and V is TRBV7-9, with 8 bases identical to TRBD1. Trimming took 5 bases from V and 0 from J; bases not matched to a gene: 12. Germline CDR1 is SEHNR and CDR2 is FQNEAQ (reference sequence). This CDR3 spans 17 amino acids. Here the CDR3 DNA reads TGTGCCAGCAGCGAATATGGACAGGGAAGAAGCTCCTACGAGCAGTACTTC. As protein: CASSEYGQGRSSYEQYF.

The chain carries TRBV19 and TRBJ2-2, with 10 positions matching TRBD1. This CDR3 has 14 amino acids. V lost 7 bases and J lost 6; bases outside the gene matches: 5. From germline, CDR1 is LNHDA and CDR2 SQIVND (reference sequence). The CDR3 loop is CASIRTGGAGELFF. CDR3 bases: TGTGCCAGTATAAGGACAGGGGGGGCCGGGGAGCTGTTTTTT.

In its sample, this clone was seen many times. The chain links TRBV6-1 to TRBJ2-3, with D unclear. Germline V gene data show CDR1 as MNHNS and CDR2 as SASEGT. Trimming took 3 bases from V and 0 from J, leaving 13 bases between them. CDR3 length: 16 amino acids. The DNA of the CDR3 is TGTGCCAGCAGTGAGGTGGCTTACATTAGCACAGATACGCAGTATTTT. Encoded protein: CASSEVAYISTDTQYF.

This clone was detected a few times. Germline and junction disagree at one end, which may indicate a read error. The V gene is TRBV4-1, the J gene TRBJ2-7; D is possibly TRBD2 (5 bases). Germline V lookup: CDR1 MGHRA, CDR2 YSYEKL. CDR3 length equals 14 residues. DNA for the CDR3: TGTGCCAGCAGCTCCGGCGAGGGCCCCTACGAGCAGTACTTC. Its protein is CASSSGEGPYEQYF.

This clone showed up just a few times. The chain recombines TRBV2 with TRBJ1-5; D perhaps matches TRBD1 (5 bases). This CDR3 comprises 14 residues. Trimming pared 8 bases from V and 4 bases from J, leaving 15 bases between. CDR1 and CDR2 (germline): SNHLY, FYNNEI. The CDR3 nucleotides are TGTGCCAGCCGGGGGGAACAGATTAATCAGCCCCAGCATTTT. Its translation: CASRGEQINQPQHF.

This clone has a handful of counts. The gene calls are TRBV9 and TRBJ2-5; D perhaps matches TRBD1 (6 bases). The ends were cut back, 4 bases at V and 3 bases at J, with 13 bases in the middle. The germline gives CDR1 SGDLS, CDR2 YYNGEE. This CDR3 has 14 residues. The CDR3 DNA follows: TGTGCCAGCAGCCCAGGACAGTTCGAAGAGACCCAGTACTTC. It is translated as CASSPGQFEETQYF.

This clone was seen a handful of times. CDR3 in amino acids: CASSSRQPSYEQYF. CDR3 coding DNA: TGTGCCAGCAGTTCAAGACAACCCTCCTACGAGCAGTACTTC. V gene TRBV27 combines with J gene TRBJ2-7; no clear D gene. Germline assignment: CDR1 MNHEY and CDR2 SMNVEV (reference sequence). This CDR3 has 14 residues. The germline V and J ends were trimmed by 4 bases and 0 bases, with 10 bases remaining between them.

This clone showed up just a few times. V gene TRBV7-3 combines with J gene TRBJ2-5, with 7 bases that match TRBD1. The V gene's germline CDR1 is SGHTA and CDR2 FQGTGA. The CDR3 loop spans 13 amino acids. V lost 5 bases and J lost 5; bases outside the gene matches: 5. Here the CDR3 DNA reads TGTGCCAGCAGCCAGGGACAGATGGAGACCCAGTACTTC. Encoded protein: CASSQGQMETQYF.

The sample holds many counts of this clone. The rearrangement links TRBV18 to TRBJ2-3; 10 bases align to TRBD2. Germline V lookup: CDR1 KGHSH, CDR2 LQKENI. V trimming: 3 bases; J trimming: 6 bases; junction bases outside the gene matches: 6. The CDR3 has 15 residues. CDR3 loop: CASSPSGGASDTQYF. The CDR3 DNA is TGTGCCAGCTCACCGAGCGGGGGGGCCAGCGATACGCAGTATTTT.

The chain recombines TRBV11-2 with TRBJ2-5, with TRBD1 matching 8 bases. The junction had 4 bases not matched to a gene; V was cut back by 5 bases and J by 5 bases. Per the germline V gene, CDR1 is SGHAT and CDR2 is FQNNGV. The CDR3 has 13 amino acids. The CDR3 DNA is TGTGCCAGCAGCCAGGGGGCAACGGAGACCCAGTACTTC. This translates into CASSQGATETQYF.

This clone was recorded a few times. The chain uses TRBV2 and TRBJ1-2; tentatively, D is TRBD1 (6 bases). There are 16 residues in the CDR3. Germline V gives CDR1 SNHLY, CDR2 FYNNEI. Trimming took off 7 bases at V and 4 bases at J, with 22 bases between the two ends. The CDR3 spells CASNPDVGGGSYGYTF. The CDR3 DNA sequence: TGTGCCAGCAACCCTGACGTTGGGGGCGGGTCCTATGGCTACACCTTC.

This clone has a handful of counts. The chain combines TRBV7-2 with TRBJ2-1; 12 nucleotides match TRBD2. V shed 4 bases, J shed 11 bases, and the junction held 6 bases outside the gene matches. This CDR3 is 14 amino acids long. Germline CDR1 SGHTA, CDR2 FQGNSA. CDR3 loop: CASSSGTSGLQQFF. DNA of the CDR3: TGTGCCAGCAGCTCCGGGACTAGCGGGCTCCAGCAGTTCTTC.

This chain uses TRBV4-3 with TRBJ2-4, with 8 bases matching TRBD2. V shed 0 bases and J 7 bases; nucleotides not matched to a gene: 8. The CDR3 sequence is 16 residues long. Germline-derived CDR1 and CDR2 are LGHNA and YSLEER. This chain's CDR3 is CASSQDFFGGANIQYF. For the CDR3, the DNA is TGCGCCAGCAGCCAAGATTTTTTCGGGGGGGCCAACATTCAGTACTTC.

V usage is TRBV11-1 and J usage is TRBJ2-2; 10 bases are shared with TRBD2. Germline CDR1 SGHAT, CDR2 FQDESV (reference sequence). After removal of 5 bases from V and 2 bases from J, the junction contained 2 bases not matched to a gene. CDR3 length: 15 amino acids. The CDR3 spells CASSRTSGNTGELFF. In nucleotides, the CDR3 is TGTGCCAGCAGCCGGACTAGCGGCAACACCGGGGAGCTGTTTTTT.

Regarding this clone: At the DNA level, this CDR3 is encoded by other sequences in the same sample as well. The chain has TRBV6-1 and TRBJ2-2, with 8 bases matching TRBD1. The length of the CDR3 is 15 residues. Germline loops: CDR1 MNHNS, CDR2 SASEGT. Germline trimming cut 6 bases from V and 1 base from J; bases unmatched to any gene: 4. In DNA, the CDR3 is TGTGCCAGCAGCGCCGGGACAGGGAACACCGGGGAGCTGTTTTTT. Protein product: CASSAGTGNTGELFF.

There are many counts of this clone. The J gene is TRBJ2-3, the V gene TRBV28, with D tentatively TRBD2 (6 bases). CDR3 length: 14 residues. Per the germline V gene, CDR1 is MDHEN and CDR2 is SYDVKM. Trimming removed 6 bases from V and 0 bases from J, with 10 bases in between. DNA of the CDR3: TGTGCCAGCAGCAACAGCGGGAGCACAGATACGCAGTATTTT. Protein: CASSNSGSTDTQYF.

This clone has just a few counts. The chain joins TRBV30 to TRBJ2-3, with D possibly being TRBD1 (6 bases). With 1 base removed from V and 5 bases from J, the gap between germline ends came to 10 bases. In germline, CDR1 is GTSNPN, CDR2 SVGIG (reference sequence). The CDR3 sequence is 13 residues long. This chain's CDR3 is CAWSDRVEDTQYF. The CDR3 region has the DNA TGTGCCTGGAGTGACAGGGTAGAAGATACGCAGTATTTT.

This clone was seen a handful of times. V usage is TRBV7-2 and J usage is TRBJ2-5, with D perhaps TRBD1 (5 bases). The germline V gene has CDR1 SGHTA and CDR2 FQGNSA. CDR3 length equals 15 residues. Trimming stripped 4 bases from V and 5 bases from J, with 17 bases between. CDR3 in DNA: TGTGCCAGCAGCTCCTTAAGGGGCGGCTCGGAGACCCAGTACTTC. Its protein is CASSSLRGGSETQYF.

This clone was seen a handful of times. The CDR3 DNA is TGTGCCATCAGTGAGAGGGCAGGGGGCTCCGAGCAGTACTTC. Protein sequence: CAISERAGGSEQYF. The V and J genes are TRBV10-3 and TRBJ2-7, with 8 nucleotides matching TRBD1. Germline loops: CDR1 ENHRY, CDR2 SYGVKD. Trimming at V came to 2 bases and at J to 6 bases, leaving 6 bases not matched to a gene. The CDR3 is 14 amino acids.

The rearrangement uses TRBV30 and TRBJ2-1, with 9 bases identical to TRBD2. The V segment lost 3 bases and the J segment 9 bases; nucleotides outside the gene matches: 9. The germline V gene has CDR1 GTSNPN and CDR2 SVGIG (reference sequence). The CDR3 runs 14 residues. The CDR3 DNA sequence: TGTGCCTGGAGGAGGGCGGGGGGGCGAGGTGAGCAGTTCTTC. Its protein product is CAWRRAGGRGEQFF.

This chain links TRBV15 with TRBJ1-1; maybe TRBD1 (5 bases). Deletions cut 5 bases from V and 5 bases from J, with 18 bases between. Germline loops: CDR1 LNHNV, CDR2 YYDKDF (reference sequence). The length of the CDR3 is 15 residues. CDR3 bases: TGTGCCACCAGCTCTAAGACCGGGGGGTGGACTGAAGCTTTCTTT. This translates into CATSSKTGGWTEAFF.

DNA of the CDR3: TGTGCCAGCAGTTACTCGGCAGGGCGGTTCAATTCACCCCTCCACTTT. It specifies CASSYSAGRFNSPLHF. V is TRBV6-6 and J is TRBJ1-6; D is perhaps TRBD1 (5 bases). Germline V gives CDR1 MNHNY, CDR2 SVGAGI (reference sequence). CDR3 length: 16 amino acids. Deletions cut 0 bases from V and 7 bases from J, with 13 bases between.

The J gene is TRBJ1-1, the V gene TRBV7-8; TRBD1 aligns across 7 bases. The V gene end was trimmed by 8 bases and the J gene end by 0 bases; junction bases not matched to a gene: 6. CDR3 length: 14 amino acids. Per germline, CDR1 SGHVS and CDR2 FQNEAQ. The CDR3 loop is CASALDRVNTEAFF. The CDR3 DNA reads TGTGCCAGCGCACTTGACAGGGTGAACACTGAAGCTTTCTTT.

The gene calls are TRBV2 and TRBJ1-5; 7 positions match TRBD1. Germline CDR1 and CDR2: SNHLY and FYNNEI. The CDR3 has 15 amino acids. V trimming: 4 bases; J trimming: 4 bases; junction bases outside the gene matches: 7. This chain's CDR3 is CASSVVARGNQPQHF. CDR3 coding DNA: TGTGCCAGCAGTGTGGTCGCCAGGGGGAATCAGCCCCAGCATTTT.

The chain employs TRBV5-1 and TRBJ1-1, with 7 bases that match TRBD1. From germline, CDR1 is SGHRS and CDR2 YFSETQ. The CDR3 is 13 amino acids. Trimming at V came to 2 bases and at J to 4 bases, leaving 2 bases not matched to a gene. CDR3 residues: CASSFQGGTEAFF. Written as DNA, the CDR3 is TGCGCCAGCAGCTTTCAGGGGGGCACTGAAGCTTTCTTT. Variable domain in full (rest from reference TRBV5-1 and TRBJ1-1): KAGVTQTPRYLIKTRGQQVTLSCSPISGHRSVSWYQQTPGQGLQFLFEYFSETQRNKGNFPGRFSGRQFSNSRSEMNVSTLELGDSALYLCASSFQGGTEAFFGQGTRLTVV.